This T cell receptor (beta chain) was retrieved from a study of post-analysis software for immune sequencing data. Whole-study results and caveats: The F measure placed samples prepared in the same batch into strongly shared clusters. Roughly 5 TRBV segments, TRBV5-6, TRBV5-1 and TRBV20-1 among them, were found more frequent in patients than controls. The normalized Chao1 diversity of multiple sclerosis patients was significantly lower than that of controls.

TCR beta libraries were prepared from cDNA with unique molecular identifiers. TCRdb processed the PCR reads anew with MiXCR; each CDR3 protein has one entry. The sample includes under 650,000 distinct CDR3 sequences, roughly 47% of them seen just once. A word on this clonotype: The antigen remains undetermined.

Germline CDR1 reads SGHRS; CDR2 reads YFSETQ. Trimming pared 3 bases from V and 3 bases from J, leaving 13 bases between. The CDR3 contains 14 residues. Sequences were obtained from blood. This sequence was found in a girl aged 5-17 years with multiple sclerosis. This chain uses TRBV5-1 with TRBJ2-7; TRBD1 might be the D (5 bases). The CDR3 region has the DNA TGCGCCAGCAGCTGGGGCAGGGTTTTCTACGAGCAGTACTTC. The encoded protein is CASSWGRVFYEQYF.